These T cell receptor beta chains were read from a single sample in a study of Graves' ophthalmopathy and Graves' hyperthyroidism. One entry per CDR3 protein results from TCRdb running MiXCR on the multiplex PCR reads. The sample lists some 1.1 million distinct CDR3 sequences; about 40% were seen once. Input material: peripheral blood or thyroid tissue (not recorded which). All receptors come from an adult man with Graves' hyperthyroidism. Each CDR3 is given with its conserved first and last residue. A D gene is named only where the DNA matches it firmly. A row's size may be missing; if present it is once, few, many or a size class.

v_gene	d_gene	j_gene	abundance	CDR3nt	CDR3aa
TRBV20-1	NA	TRBJ2-7	many	TGCAGTGCTAGAGGTCGAGGTCGGTACGAGCAGTACTTC	CSARGRGRYEQYF
TRBV24-1	TRBD1	TRBJ2-7	NA	TGTGCCATCAGTGCGGACAGGGGGGGCTACGAGCAGTACTTC	CAISADRGGYEQYF
TRBV10-3	TRBD2	TRBJ2-7	many	TGTGCCATCACTCGGACTAGCGGGAGGGCCCTTGTCTACGAGCAGTACTTC	CAITRTSGRALVYEQYF
TRBV7-9	NA	TRBJ2-7	NA	TGTGCCAGCAGCTTGGCCGTAACAGGGAACTCTCTCGGCGAGCAGTACTTC	CASSLAVTGNSLGEQYF
TRBV10-2	NA	TRBJ1-2	NA	TGCGCCAGCAGGGGACTAGCGGGAGGGCCCCATTCAGACACCTTC	CASRGLAGGPHSDTF
TRBV5-4	NA	TRBJ2-7	NA	TGTGCCAGCAGCTTGTCCCATAGGACCTACGAGCAGTACTTC	CASSLSHRTYEQYF
TRBV2	NA	TRBJ1-1	NA	TGTGCCAGCAGCGGACCTACTAGCGGGGGGGCCACTGAAGCTTTCTTT	CASSGPTSGGATEAFF
TRBV7-6	NA	TRBJ1-2	many	TGTGCCAGCAGCTTAGCGGGAGAGGGGGGCGGCTACACCTTC	CASSLAGEGGGYTF
TRBV20-1	TRBD2	TRBJ2-7	many	TGCAGTGCTTTAGGACTAGCGGGGAGGGAGCAGTACTTC	CSALGLAGREQYF
TRBV20-1	TRBD2	TRBJ2-5	many	TGCAGTGCTAGTATGGCTAGCGGGACTCAAGAGACCCAGTACTTC	CSASMASGTQETQYF
TRBV4-1	TRBD1	TRBJ2-2	NA	TGCGCCAGCAACCAAGAAGGGACAGGGGAAACCGGGGAGCTGTTTTTT	CASNQEGTGETGELFF
TRBV11-1	NA	TRBJ1-1	NA	TGTGCCAGCAGCTCCTCCAGGGACCACAACTGGGCTTTCTTT	CASSSSRDHNWAFF
TRBV6-6	NA	TRBJ1-1	many	TGTGCCAGCAGTTACTCGGAAAGGACTGAAGCTTTCTTT	CASSYSERTEAFF
TRBV14	TRBD1	TRBJ1-1	NA	TGTGCCAGCAGCCAAATGGGGACAGTGAGCCCTGAAGCTTTCTTT	CASSQMGTVSPEAFF